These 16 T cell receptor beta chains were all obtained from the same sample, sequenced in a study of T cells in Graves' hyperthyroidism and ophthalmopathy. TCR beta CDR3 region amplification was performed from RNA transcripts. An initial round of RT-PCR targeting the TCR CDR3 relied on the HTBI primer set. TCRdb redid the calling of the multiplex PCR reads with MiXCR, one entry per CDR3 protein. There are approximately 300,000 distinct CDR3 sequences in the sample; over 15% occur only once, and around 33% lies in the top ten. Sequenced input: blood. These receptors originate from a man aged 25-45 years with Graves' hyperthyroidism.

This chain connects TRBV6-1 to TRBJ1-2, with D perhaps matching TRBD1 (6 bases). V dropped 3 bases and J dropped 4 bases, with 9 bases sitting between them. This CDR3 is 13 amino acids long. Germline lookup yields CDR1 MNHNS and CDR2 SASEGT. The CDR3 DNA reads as TGTGCCAGCAGTGAGACAGGCGCCTATGGCTACACCTTC. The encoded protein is CASSETGAYGYTF.

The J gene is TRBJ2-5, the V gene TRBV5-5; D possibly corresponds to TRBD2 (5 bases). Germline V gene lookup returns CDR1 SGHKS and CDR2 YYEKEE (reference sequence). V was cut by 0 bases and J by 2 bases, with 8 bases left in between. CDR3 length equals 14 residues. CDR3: CASSLVPGQETQYF. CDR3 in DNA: TGTGCCAGCAGCTTGGTCCCGGGACAAGAGACCCAGTACTTC.

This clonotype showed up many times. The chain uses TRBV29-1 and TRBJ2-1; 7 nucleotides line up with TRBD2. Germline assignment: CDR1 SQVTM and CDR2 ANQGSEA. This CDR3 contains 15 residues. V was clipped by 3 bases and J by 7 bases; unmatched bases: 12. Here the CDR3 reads CSVENQGGILNEQFF. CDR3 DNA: TGCAGCGTTGAGAACCAGGGAGGGATTTTAAATGAGCAGTTCTTC.

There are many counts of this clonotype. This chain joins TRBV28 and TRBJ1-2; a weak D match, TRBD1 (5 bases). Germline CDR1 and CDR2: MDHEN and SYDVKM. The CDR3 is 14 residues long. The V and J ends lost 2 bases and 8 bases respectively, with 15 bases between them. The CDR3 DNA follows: TGTGCCAGCAGTTTAGGGGACGGCCGATCGGGCTACACCTTC. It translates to CASSLGDGRSGYTF.

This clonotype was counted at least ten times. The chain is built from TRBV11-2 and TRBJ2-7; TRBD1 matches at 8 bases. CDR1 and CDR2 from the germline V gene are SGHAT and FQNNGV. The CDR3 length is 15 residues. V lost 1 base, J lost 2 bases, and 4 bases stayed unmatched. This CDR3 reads CASSLGTGWAYEQYF. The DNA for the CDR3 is TGTGCCAGCAGCTTAGGGACAGGGTGGGCCTACGAGCAGTACTTC.

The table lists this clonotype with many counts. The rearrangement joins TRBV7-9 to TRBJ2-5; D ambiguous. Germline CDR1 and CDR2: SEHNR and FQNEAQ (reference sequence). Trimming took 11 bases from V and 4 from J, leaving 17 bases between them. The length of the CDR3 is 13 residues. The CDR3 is CACWEIVGETQYF. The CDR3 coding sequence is TGTGCCTGCTGGGAAATCGTGGGAGAGACCCAGTACTTC.

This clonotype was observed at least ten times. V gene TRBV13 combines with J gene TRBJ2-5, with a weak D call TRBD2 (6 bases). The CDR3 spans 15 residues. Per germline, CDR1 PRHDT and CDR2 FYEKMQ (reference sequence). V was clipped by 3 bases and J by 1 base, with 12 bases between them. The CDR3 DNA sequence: TGTGCCAGCAGCTTTCGGGGGATAGCCCAAGAGACCCAGTACTTC. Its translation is CASSFRGIAQETQYF.

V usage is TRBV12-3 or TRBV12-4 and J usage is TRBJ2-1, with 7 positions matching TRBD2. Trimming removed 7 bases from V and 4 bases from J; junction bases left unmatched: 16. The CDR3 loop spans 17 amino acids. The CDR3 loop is CASNPRGLTYSYNEQFF. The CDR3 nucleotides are TGTGCCAGCAATCCGCGGGGACTAACTTATTCGTACAATGAGCAGTTCTTC.

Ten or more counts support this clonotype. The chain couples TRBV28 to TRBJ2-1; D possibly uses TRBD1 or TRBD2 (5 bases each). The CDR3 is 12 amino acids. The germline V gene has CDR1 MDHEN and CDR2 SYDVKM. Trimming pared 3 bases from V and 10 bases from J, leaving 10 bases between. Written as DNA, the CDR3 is TGTGCCAGCAGTTTTATGGGACGGGAGCAGTTCTTC. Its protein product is CASSFMGREQFF. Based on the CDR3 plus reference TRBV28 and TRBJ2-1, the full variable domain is DVKVTQSSRYLVKRTGEKVFLECVQDMDHENMFWYRQDPGLGLRLIYFSYDVKMKEKGDIPEGYSVSREKKERFSLILESASTNQTSMYLCASSFMGREQFFGPGTRLTVL.

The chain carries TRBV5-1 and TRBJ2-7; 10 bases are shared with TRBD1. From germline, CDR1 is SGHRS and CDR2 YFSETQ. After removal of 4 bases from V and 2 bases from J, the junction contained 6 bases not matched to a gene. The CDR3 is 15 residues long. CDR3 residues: CASSPRTGGAYEQYF. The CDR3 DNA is TGCGCCAGCAGCCCCCGGACAGGGGGTGCCTACGAGCAGTACTTC.

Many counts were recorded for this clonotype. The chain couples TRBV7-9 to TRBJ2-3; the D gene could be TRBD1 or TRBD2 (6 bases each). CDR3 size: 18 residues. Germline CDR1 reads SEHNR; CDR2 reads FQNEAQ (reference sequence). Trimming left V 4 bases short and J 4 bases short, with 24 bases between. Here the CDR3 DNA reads TGTGCCAGCAGCTACCCCCTCCGGACAGCCTCTAGCGCAGATACGCAGTATTTT. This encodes CASSYPLRTASSADTQYF.

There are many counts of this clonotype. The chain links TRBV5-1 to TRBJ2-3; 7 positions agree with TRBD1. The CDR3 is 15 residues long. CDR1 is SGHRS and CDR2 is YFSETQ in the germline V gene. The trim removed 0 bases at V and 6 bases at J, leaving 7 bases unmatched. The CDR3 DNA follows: TGCGCCAGCAGCTTGGCGGCAGGGGGTGCGGATACGCAGTATTTT. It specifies CASSLAAGGADTQYF.

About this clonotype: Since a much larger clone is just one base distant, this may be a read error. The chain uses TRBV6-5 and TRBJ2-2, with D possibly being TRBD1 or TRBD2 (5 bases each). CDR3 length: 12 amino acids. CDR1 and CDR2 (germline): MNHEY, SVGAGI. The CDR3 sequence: CASSYGAGALFF. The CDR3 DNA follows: TGTGCCAGCAGTTACGGGGCCGGGGCGCTGTTTTTT.

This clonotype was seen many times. The CDR3 loop is CSAMLAGPSSYEQYF. CDR3 DNA: TGCAGTGCTATGCTAGCGGGCCCTAGCTCCTACGAGCAGTACTTC. The chain carries TRBV20-1 and TRBJ2-7; 8 bases are shared with TRBD2. The CDR3 runs 15 residues. J gave up 0 bases and V 4 bases, and 8 bases lay outside the gene matches. Germline loops: CDR1 DFQATT, CDR2 SNEGSKA (reference sequence).

The CDR3 is CASTPTGQPPYEQYF. Written as DNA, the CDR3 is TGCGCCAGCACCCCGACCGGACAGCCACCCTACGAGCAGTACTTC. The chain links TRBV5-1 to TRBJ2-7; a possible D gene is TRBD1 (6 bases). CDR1 and CDR2 from the germline V gene are SGHRS and YFSETQ. The CDR3 is 15 amino acids. V lost 6 bases to trimming and J lost 2 bases, with 18 bases between them.

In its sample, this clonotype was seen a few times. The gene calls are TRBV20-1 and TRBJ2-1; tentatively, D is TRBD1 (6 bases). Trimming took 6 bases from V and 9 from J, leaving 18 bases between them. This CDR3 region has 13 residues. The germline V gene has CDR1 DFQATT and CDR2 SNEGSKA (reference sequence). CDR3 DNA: TGCAGTGCCTCGCCAGGGGTTCCACTTGAGCAGTTCTTC. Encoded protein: CSASPGVPLEQFF.